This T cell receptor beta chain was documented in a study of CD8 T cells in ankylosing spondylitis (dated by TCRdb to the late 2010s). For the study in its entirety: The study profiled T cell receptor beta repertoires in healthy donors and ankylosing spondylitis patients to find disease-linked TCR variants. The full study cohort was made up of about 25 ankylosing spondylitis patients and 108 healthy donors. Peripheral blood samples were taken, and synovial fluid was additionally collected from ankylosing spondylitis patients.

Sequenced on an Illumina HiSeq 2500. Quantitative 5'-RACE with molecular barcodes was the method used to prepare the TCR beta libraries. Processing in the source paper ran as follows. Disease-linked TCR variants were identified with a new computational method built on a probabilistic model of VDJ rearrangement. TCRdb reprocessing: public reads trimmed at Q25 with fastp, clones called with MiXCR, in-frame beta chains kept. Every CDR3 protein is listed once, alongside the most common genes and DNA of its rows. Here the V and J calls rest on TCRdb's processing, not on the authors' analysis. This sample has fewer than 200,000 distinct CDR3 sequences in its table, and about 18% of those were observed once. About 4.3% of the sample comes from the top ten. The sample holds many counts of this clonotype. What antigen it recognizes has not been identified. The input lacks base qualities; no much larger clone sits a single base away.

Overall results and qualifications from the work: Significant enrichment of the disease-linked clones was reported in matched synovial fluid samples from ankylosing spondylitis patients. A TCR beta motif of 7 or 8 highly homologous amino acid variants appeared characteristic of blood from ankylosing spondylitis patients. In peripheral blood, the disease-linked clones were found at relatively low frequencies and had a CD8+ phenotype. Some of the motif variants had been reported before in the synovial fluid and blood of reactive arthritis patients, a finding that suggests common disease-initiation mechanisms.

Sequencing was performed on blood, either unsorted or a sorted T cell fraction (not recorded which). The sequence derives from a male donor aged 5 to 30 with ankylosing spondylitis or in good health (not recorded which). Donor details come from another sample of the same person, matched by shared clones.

In nucleotide form, the sequence is TGTGCCAGCAGCCAAGCTCTTTTCAGGGTCGAGCAGTACGTC. Translated, it reads CASSQALFRVEQYV. The sequence joins TRBV14 to TRBJ2-7, with TRBD1 as a weak D call on 5 bases. V loses 1 base, J loses 6 bases, and the germline ends lie 13 bases apart. The germline V gene sets CDR1 to SGHDN and CDR2 to FVKESK. Including the terminal cysteine and valine, the CDR3 comprises 14 residues. The retained sequence is limited to the CDR3, 42 bases, with the frame set at the first base.